This T cell receptor (beta chain) was sequenced during a study of vaccination and CD4 T cells after COVID-19. About the study: Each individual in the study obtained two doses of BNT162b2 or mRNA-1273 vaccine.

The V end was cut by 4 bases, the J end by 7 bases, with 16 bases between. The CDR3 is made up of 14 amino acids. Germline V gene data show CDR1 as MNHNS and CDR2 as SASEGT. Whole-study findings and limits: Relatively few convalescent patients were studied, without early post-infection timepoints.

Turning to this clonotype: Its antigen is currently unknown. A much larger clone is a single base away; this may be a read error.

At the Johns Hopkins FTIC core, DNA taken from cultured CD4+ T cells was sequenced by way of the Oncomine TCR Beta short-read assay. TCRdb re-called the PCR reads with MiXCR, one entry per CDR3 protein. The sample records 15,000 to 18,000 distinct CDR3 sequences, approximately 53% being singletons. The treatment was: roughly 11-day PBMC culture with coronavirus spike peptide pools or control peptides (ViraFEST assay). V gene TRBV6-1 combines with J gene TRBJ1-2; D remains unclear. This receptor was identified in a human donor who had recovered from COVID-19. The material sequenced was CD4+ T cells from blood, cultured in vitro. The CDR3 region is CASSVGRTWTGYTF. The CDR3 DNA sequence: TGTGCCAGCAGTGTAGGCAGGACGTGGACTGGCTACACCTTC.